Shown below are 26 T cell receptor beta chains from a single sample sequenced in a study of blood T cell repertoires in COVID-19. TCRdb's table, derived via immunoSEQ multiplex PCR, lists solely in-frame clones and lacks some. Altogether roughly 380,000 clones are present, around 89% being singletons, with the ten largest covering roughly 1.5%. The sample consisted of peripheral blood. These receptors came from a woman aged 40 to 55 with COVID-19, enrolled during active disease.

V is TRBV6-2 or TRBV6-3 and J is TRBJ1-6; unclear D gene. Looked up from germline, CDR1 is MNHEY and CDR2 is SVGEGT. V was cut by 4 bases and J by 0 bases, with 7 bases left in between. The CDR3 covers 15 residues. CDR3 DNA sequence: TGTGCCAGCAGTTCCGGGGACTCCTATAATTCACCCCTCCACTTT. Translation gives CASSSGDSYNSPLHF.

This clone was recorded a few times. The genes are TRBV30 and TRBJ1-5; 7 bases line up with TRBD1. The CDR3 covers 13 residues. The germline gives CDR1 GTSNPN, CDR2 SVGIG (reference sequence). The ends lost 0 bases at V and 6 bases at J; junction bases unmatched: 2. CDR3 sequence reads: CAWSVAGGQPQHF. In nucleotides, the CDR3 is TGTGCCTGGAGTGTAGCAGGGGGTCAGCCCCAGCATTTT.

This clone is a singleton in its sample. The CDR3 reads CASSLGGGGAASYEQYF. The CDR3 DNA is TGTGCCAGCAGCTTAGGCGGGGGGGGCGCCGCGTCCTACGAGCAGTACTTC. The gene calls are TRBV11-2 and TRBJ2-7; 9 bases are a match to TRBD2. The CDR3 extends over 17 amino acids. In germline, CDR1 is SGHAT, CDR2 FQNNGV. V lost 1 base, J lost 1 base, and 8 bases stayed unmatched.

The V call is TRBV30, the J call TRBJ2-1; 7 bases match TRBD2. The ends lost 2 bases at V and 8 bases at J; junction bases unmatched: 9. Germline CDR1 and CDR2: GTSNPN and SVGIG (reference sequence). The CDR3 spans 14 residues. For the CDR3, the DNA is TGTGCCTGGAGTAGGGGCGGGAGTTCCGATGAGCAGTTCTTC. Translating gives CAWSRGGSSDEQFF.

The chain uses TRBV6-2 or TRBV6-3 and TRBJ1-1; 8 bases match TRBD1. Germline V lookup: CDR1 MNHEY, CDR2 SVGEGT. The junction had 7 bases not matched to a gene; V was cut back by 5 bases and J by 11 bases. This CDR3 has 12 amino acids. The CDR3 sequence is CASSLTRTGAFF. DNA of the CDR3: TGTGCCAGCAGTCTCACCCGGACAGGGGCTTTCTTT.

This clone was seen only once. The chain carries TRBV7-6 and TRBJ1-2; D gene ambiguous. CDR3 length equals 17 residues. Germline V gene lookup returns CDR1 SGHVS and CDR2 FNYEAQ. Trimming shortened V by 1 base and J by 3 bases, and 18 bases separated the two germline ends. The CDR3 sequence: CASSLGSRGLRDYGYTF. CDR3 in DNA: TGTGCCAGCAGCTTAGGGTCCCGCGGGTTGCGCGACTATGGCTACACCTTC.

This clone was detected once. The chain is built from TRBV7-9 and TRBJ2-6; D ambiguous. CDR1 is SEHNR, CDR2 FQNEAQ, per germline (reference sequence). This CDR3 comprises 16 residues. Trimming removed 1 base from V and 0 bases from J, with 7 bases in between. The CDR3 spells CASSLGAGSGANVLTF. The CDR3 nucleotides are TGTGCCAGCAGCTTAGGAGCCGGCTCTGGGGCCAACGTCCTGACTTTC.

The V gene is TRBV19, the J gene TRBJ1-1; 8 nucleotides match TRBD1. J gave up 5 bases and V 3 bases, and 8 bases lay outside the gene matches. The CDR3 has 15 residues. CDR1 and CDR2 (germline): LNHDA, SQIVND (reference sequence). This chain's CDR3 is CASSIPNRGRTEAFF. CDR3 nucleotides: TGTGCCAGTAGTATCCCAAACAGGGGGAGGACTGAAGCTTTCTTT.

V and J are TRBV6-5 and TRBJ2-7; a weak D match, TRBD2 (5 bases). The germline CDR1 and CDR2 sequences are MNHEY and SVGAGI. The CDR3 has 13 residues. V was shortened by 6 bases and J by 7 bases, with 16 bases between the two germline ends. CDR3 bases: TGTGCCAGCAGCGGGATCTCACGGCGGGAGCAGTACTTC. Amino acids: CASSGISRREQYF.

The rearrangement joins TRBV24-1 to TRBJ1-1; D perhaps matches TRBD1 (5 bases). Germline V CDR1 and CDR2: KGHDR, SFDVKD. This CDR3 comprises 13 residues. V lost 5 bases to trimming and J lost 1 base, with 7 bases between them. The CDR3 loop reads CATSGQPNTEAFF. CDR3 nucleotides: TGTGCCACCAGTGGACAGCCGAACACTGAAGCTTTCTTT.

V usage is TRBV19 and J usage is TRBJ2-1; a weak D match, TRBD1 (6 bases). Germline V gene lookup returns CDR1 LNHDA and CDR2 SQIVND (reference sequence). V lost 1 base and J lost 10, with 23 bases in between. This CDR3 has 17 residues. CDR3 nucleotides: TGTGCCAGTAGTATAGTAGGGGGTCATACCGTAAGGTACGAGCAGTTCTTC. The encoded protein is CASSIVGGHTVRYEQFF.

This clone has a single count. The CDR3 sequence: CASSDLAGVREQYF. For the CDR3, the DNA is TGTGCCAGCAGTGATTTAGCGGGAGTGAGAGAGCAGTACTTC. V usage is TRBV27 and J usage is TRBJ2-7, with 9 bases aligning to TRBD2. V was clipped by 5 bases and J by 7 bases; unmatched bases: 9. CDR1 MNHEY and CDR2 SMNVEV come from the germline V gene (reference sequence). The CDR3 has 14 amino acids.

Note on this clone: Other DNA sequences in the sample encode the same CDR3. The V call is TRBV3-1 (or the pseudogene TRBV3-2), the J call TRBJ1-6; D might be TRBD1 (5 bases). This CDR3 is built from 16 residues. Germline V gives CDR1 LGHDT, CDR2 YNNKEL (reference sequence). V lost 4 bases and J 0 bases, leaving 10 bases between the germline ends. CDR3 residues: CASSLRQSSYNSPLHF. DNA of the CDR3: TGTGCCAGCAGCCTTAGACAGAGCTCCTATAATTCACCCCTCCACTTT.

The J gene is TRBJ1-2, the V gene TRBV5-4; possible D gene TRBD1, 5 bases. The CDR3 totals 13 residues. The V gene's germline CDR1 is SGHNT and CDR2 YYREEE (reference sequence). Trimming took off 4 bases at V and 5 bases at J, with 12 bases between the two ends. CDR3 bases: TGTGCCAGCAGCCTGGGACTCTTTTATGGCTACACCTTC. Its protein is CASSLGLFYGYTF.

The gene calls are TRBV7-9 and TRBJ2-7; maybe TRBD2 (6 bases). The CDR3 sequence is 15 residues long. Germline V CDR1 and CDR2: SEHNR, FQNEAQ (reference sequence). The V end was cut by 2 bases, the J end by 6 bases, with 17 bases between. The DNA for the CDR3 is TGTGCCAGCAGCTTAATTTTGGGGGACTCGTTCGAGCAGTACTTC. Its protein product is CASSLILGDSFEQYF.

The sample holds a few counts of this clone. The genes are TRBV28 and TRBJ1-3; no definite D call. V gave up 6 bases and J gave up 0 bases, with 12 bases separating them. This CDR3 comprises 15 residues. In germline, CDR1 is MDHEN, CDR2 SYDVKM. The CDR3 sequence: CASSLQRSSGNTIYF. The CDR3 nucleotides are TGTGCCAGCAGCCTTCAGCGGAGCTCTGGAAACACCATATATTTT. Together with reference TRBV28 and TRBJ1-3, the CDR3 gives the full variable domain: DVKVTQSSRYLVKRTGEKVFLECVQDMDHENMFWYRQDPGLGLRLIYFSYDVKMKEKGDIPEGYSVSREKKERFSLILESASTNQTSMYLCASSLQRSSGNTIYFGEGSWLTVV.

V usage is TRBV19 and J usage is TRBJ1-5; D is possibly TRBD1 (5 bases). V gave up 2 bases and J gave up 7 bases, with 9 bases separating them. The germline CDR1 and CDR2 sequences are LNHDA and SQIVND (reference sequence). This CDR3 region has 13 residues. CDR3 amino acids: CASSIQGWQPQHF. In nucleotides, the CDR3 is TGTGCCAGTAGTATACAGGGTTGGCAGCCCCAGCATTTT.

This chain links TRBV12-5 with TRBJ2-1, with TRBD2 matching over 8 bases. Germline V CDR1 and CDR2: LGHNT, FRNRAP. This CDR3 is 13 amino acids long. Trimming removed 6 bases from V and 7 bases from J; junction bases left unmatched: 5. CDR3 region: CASGLTGGNEQFF. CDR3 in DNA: TGTGCTAGTGGCTTAACGGGGGGGAATGAGCAGTTCTTC.

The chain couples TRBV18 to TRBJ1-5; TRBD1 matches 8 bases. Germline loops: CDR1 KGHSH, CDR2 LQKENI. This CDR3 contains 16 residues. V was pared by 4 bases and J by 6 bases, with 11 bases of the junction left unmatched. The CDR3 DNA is TGTGCCAGCTCACAAACCGGGACAGGATCGGGTCAGCCCCAGCATTTT. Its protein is CASSQTGTGSGQPQHF. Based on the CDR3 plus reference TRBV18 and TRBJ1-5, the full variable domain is NAGVMQNPRHLVRRRGQEARLRCSPMKGHSHVYWYRQLPEEGLKFMVYLQKENIIDESGMPKERFSAEFPKEGPSILRIQQVVRGDSAAYFCASSQTGTGSGQPQHFGDGTRLSIL.

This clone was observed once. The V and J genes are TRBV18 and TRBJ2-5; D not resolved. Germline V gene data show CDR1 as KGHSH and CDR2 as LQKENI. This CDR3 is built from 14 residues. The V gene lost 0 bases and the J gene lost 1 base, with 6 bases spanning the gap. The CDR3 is CASSPPTLQETQYF. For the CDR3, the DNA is TGTGCCAGCTCACCACCGACACTCCAAGAGACCCAGTACTTC.

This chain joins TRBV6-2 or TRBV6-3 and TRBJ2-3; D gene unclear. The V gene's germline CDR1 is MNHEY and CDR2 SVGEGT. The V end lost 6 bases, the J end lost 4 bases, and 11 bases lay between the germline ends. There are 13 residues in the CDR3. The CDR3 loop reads CASSNPYPDTQYF. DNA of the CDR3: TGTGCCAGCAGCAACCCCTATCCAGATACGCAGTATTTT.

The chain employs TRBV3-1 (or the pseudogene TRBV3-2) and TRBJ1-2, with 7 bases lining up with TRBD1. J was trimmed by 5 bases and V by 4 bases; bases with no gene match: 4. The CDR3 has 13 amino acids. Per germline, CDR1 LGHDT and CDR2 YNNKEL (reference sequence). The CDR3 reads CASSPDREYGYTF. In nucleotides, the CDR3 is TGTGCCAGCAGCCCTGACAGGGAATATGGCTACACCTTC.

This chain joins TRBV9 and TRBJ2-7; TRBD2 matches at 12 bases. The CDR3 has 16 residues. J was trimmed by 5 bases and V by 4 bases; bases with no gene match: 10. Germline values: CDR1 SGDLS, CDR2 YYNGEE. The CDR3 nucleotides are TGTGCCAGCAGCTCTACTGGACTAGCGGGAACCCACGAGCAGTACTTC. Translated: CASSSTGLAGTHEQYF. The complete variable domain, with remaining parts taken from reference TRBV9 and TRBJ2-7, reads DSGVTQTPKHLITATGQRVTLRCSPRSGDLSVYWYQQSLDQGLQFLIQYYNGEERAKGNILERFSAQQFPDLHSELNLSSLELGDSALYFCASSSTGLAGTHEQYFGPGTRLTVT.

CDR3 sequence reads: CASSLGQFTGELFF. DNA of the CDR3: TGTGCCAGCAGCCTCGGACAGTTCACCGGGGAGCTGTTTTTT. This chain uses TRBV9 with TRBJ2-2; TRBD1 might be the D (6 bases). This CDR3 is built from 14 residues. The germline V gene encodes CDR1 SGDLS and CDR2 YYNGEE. The V end was cut by 4 bases, the J end by 4 bases, with 11 bases between.

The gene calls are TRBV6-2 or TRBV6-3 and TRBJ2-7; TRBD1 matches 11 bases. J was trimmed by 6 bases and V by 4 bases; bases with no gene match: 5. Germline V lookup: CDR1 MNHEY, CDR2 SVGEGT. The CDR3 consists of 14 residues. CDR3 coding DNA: TGTGCCAGCAGTTGGGGCGGACAGGGGGCCGAGCAGTACTTC. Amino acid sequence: CASSWGGQGAEQYF.

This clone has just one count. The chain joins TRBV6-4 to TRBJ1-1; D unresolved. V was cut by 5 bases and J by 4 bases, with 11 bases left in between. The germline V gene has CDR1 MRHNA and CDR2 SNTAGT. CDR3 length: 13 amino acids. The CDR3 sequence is CASSTLTGTEAFF. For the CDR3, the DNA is TGTGCCAGCAGTACTCTTACGGGCACTGAAGCTTTCTTT.